The clone carrying this TCR beta chain appeared once. As yet, its antigen is unknown. Using immunoSEQ multiplex PCR, the repertoire was profiled, and TCRdb retains in-frame clones only, with some absent. The sample has 25,000 to 30,000 clones, roughly 76% seen once. Before the COVID-19 pandemic, during about 2010-2019, CD4+ T cells were taken from unexposed donors. CD4+ T cells were isolated from the cells after about nine days of culture. Cells permitting, SARS-CoV-2 S/N and four cold-coronavirus spikes were tested on unexposed-donor CD4+ T cells. Germline trimming cut 1 base from V and 10 bases from J; bases unmatched to any gene: 12. Looked up from germline, CDR1 is SGDLS and CDR2 is YYNGEE. This CDR3 region has 15 residues. This specimen comes from a study of CD4 T cells in relation to SARS-CoV-2 and coronaviruses. Study-wide results and caveats: Around 62% of donors had memory CD4+ clonotypes crossrecognizing SARS-CoV-2 and common cold coronavirus spike.

The sequencing input was CD4+ T cells from PBMCs, cultured in vitro. The receptor was isolated from a human donor in good health. The chain has TRBV9 and TRBJ1-1; the match to TRBD1 covers 8 bases. The CDR3 sequence is CASSVSQGAAGGAFF. In DNA, the CDR3 is TGTGCCAGCAGCGTATCGCAGGGGGCTGCTGGGGGAGCTTTCTTT.